This TCR beta chain was sequenced during a study of long-term antiretroviral therapy in people with HIV. Study context: Samples collected earliest predate the 2015 immediate-ART recommendation by about a decade.

Findings and caveats of the study: Diversity increased after ART yet remained lower than in transplant donor controls. Possibly under older ART regimens, blood was drawn between about 2003 and 2017. Clones that expanded before ART (that is, prior to treatment) dominated the repertoire at all time points.

Trimming removed 0 bases at V and 2 bases at J, with 13 bases between. CDR1 is GTSNPN and CDR2 is SVGIG in the germline V gene (reference sequence). CDR3 length equals 15 residues. As regards this clone: Its antigen is not identified.

An immunoSEQ assay, version v3.0, was performed at survey level. The data were produced by immunoSEQ multiplex PCR, yet TCRdb's version contains in-frame clones alone and is incomplete. This table holds fewer than 45,000 clones, 94% found once. The TCR originated in a woman aged 50 to 60 with HIV. Sequenced here: unsorted PBMCs, sampled 4.1 years after starting antiretroviral therapy. The J gene is TRBJ2-5, the V gene TRBV30; D may be TRBD1 (6 bases). As DNA, the CDR3 is TGTGCCTGGAGTGTACGATCAGGGGATCAAGAGACCCAGTACTTC. Translated: CAWSVRSGDQETQYF.